A selection of T cell receptor beta chains follows, all from one sample in a study of control samples from healthy donors and cancer patients. Produced via immunoSEQ multiplex PCR; TCRdb's table is partial and in-frame only. The sample consists of 85,000 to 95,000 clones, approximately 91% of them appearing once. Sequencing was carried out using blood. These receptors originate from a young woman in good health. The CDR3 runs from the conserved cysteine through the conserved F or W. A D gene is named only where the DNA matches it firmly. Expanded clones are given a class, and other clones once, few, many or no size at all.

DNA	CDR3	V	J	D	size
TGTGCCAGCAGTGGGCAGGGTTTCCGGAGCTACGAGCAGTACTTC	CASSGQGFRSYEQYF	TRBV2	TRBJ2-7	-	-
TGTGCCAGTAGTAGTGGGTTGAACACTGAAGCTTTCTTT	CASSSGLNTEAFF	TRBV19	TRBJ1-1	-	-
TGTGCCAGCTTAAAATCGACCTATAATTCACCCCTCCACTTT	CASLKSTYNSPLHF	TRBV18	TRBJ1-6	-	-
TGTGCCAGCTCACCACCTAGGACCTACAATGAGCAGTTCTTC	CASSPPRTYNEQFF	TRBV18	TRBJ2-1	-	once
TGTGCCAGCAGTCGTCCCGGGACAGGTTTGAACACTGAAGCTTTCTTT	CASSRPGTGLNTEAFF	TRBV3-1/TRBV3-2	TRBJ1-1	TRBD1	-
TGTGCCAGCAGAGTCACCCTAGCGGATACTTACAATGAGCAGTTCTTC	CASRVTLADTYNEQFF	TRBV11-3	TRBJ2-1	TRBD2	-
TGTGCCAGCAGGTCCCCCCGACAGGGGTTGAACACTGAAGCTTTCTTT	CASRSPRQGLNTEAFF	TRBV28	TRBJ1-1	TRBD1	-
TGTGCTAGTGGTTTGGTACCTCTGAGGGACAGGGTATGCGAGCAGTACTTC	CASGLVPLRDRVCEQYF	TRBV12-5	TRBJ2-7	TRBD1	once
TGTGCCAGCTCACCACAGCAGGGAGGCAATTCACCCCTCCACTTT	CASSPQQGGNSPLHF	TRBV18	TRBJ1-6	-	-
TGCGCCAGCAGCACCCAGGGCGCGCGCACTGAAGCTTTCTTT	CASSTQGARTEAFF	TRBV5-1	TRBJ1-1	-	-